The 10 T cell receptor beta chains below come from one sample, sequenced in a study of technical replicates of blood from a handful of donors. TCRdb's table, derived via immunoSEQ multiplex PCR, lists solely in-frame clones and lacks some. In the table there are under 100,000 clones, approximately 94% of which are singletons. Specimen: T cells isolated from PBMCs. These receptors were collected from a human donor in good health.

The chain has TRBV5-6 and TRBJ2-2; 7 positions agree with TRBD1. This CDR3 spans 16 amino acids. In germline, CDR1 is SGHDT, CDR2 YYEEEE. The J segment lost 0 bases and the V segment lost 6 bases, leaving 8 bases of the junction unmatched. As DNA, the CDR3 is TGTGCCAGCAACCCCTTGGGGACAGCGAACACCGGGGAGCTGTTTTTT. Translation gives CASNPLGTANTGELFF.

The CDR3 is CATSSQDRGVPEAFF. The CDR3 nucleotides are TGTGCCACCAGCAGCCAGGACAGGGGGGTCCCTGAAGCTTTCTTT. The chain has TRBV15 and TRBJ1-1; 10 positions match TRBD1. J lost 6 bases, V lost 3 bases, and 7 bases had no gene match. Germline CDR1 reads LNHNV; CDR2 reads YYDKDF (reference sequence). CDR3 length: 15 amino acids.

This clone was recorded once. The V and J genes are TRBV18 and TRBJ1-4; D is unclear. Trimming took off 5 bases at V and 2 bases at J, with 12 bases between the two ends. CDR3 length: 15 amino acids. Germline V gene sequence: CDR1 KGHSH, CDR2 LQKENI. Here the CDR3 DNA reads TGTGCCAGCTCAGCCCAGCGTTCGACTAATGAAAAACTGTTTTTT. Protein product: CASSAQRSTNEKLFF.

This clone was observed a single time. The chain combines TRBV12-5 with TRBJ2-2; 8 bases line up with TRBD1. CDR1 is LGHNT, CDR2 FRNRAP, per germline. The J segment lost 1 base and the V segment lost 0 bases, leaving 7 bases of the junction unmatched. The CDR3 spans 18 residues. CDR3 region: CASGLVVTGQENTGELFF. As DNA, the CDR3 is TGTGCTAGTGGTTTGGTAGTAACGGGACAGGAGAACACCGGGGAGCTGTTTTTT.

V is TRBV29-1 and J is TRBJ1-3; D remains ambiguous. The CDR3 runs 14 residues. The ends were cut back, 3 bases at V and 0 bases at J, with 9 bases in the middle. CDR1 SQVTM and CDR2 ANQGSEA come from the germline V gene. As DNA, the CDR3 is TGCAGCGTTGAGTCGGGATTCTCTGGAAACACCATATATTTT. Translated: CSVESGFSGNTIYF.

The rearrangement uses TRBV6-4 and TRBJ1-2, with TRBD1 matching 8 bases. The CDR3 runs 14 residues. Germline V gene lookup returns CDR1 MRHNA and CDR2 SNTAGT. The V and J ends lost 5 bases and 6 bases, in that order; junction bases with no gene match: 8. The CDR3, as DNA: TGTGCCAGCAGTTCTTGGACAGGGAGCCATGGCTACACCTTC. It yields the protein CASSSWTGSHGYTF.

This chain uses TRBV27 with TRBJ2-3, with unresolved D. CDR1 and CDR2 from the germline V gene are MNHEY and SMNVEV (reference sequence). V was pared by 6 bases and J by 4 bases, with 5 bases between. This CDR3 has 11 amino acids. The CDR3: CASSRADTQYF. CDR3 bases: TGTGCCAGCAGCCGTGCAGATACGCAGTATTTT.

V usage is TRBV6-6 and J usage is TRBJ2-5; 7 nucleotides match TRBD1. Unmatched junction bases numbered 18, after V lost 7 bases and J lost 7 bases. The CDR3 contains 16 residues. CDR1 and CDR2 (germline): MNHNY, SVGAGI (reference sequence). The CDR3 loop reads CASTVGYGGQYVTQYF. The CDR3 DNA is TGTGCCAGCACGGTGGGGTATGGGGGACAGTATGTGACCCAGTACTTC.

V gene TRBV5-6 combines with J gene TRBJ1-2, with D perhaps matching TRBD1 (5 bases). Germline V gene sequence: CDR1 SGHDT, CDR2 YYEEEE. The CDR3 spans 12 residues. V was cut by 0 bases and J by 5 bases, with 5 bases left in between. The CDR3 reads CASSLGQYGYTF. The CDR3 DNA follows: TGTGCCAGCAGCTTGGGACAGTATGGCTACACCTTC.

This chain joins TRBV5-1 and TRBJ2-1, with a possible D match to TRBD2 (5 bases). The CDR3 covers 13 residues. Trimming took off 4 bases at V and 0 bases at J, with 5 bases between the two ends. CDR1 is SGHRS, CDR2 YFSETQ, per germline. The CDR3 protein is CASSRDSYNEQFF. CDR3 coding DNA: TGCGCCAGCAGCCGGGACTCCTACAATGAGCAGTTCTTC.